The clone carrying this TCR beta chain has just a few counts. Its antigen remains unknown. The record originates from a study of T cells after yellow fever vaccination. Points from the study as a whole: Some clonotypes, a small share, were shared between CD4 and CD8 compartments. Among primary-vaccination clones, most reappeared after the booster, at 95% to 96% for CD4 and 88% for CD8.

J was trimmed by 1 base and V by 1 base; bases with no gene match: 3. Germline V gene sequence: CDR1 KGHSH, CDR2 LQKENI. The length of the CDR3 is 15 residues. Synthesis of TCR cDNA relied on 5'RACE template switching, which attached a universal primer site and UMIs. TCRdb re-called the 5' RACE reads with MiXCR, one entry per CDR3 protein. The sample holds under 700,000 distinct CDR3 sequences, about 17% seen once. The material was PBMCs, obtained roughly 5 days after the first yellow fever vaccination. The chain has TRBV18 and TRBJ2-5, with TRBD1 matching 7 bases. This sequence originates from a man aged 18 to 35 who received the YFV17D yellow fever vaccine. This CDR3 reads CASSPRTGSQETQYF. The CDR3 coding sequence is TGTGCCAGCTCACCACGGACAGGATCCCAAGAGACCCAGTACTTC.